These T cell receptor beta chains were read from a single sample in a study of blood T cell repertoires in COVID-19. Measured with immunoSEQ multiplex PCR; TCRdb has only the in-frame clones, and not every one. The table shows about 230,000 clones, with more than 75% occurring only once. The source material was PBMCs or T cells enriched from blood (not recorded which). Every receptor here comes from a man aged 18 to 29 who had recovered from COVID-19. Each CDR3 is given with its conserved first and last residue. A D gene is named only where the DNA matches it firmly. Not all rows give a size; the values are once, few, many and, for expanded clones, a class.

v_gene: TRBV23-1; abundance: -; d_gene: -; j_gene: TRBJ1-4; CDR3aa: CASSQGRVIEKLFF; CDR3nt: TGCGCCAGCAGTCAGGGGCGCGTCATTGAAAAACTGTTTTTT
v_gene: TRBV3-1/TRBV3-2; abundance: -; d_gene: -; j_gene: TRBJ1-1; CDR3aa: CASSQSNTEAFF; CDR3nt: TGTGCCAGCAGCCAAAGCAACACTGAAGCTTTCTTT
v_gene: TRBV3-1/TRBV3-2; abundance: -; d_gene: -; j_gene: TRBJ1-1; CDR3aa: CASSRPGLGAFF; CDR3nt: TGTGCCAGCAGCCGCCCGGGACTGGGAGCTTTCTTT
v_gene: TRBV28; abundance: -; d_gene: -; j_gene: TRBJ1-4; CDR3aa: CASRSPPGDEKLFF; CDR3nt: TGTGCCAGCAGAAGCCCCCCCGGAGATGAAAAACTGTTTTTT
v_gene: TRBV19; abundance: -; d_gene: TRBD2; j_gene: TRBJ2-1; CDR3aa: CASSITSGAYNEQFF; CDR3nt: TGTGCCAGTAGTATAACTAGCGGGGCGTACAATGAGCAGTTCTTC
v_gene: TRBV7-9; abundance: -; d_gene: -; j_gene: TRBJ2-7; CDR3aa: CASSLEGESYEQYF; CDR3nt: TGTGCCAGCAGCTTAGAGGGAGAGTCATACGAGCAGTACTTC
v_gene: TRBV19; abundance: -; d_gene: -; j_gene: TRBJ1-2; CDR3aa: CASSPTDTANYGYTF; CDR3nt: TGTGCCAGTAGTCCCACGGACACCGCTAACTATGGCTACACCTTC
v_gene: TRBV2; abundance: -; d_gene: TRBD1; j_gene: TRBJ1-2; CDR3aa: CASSEVLQGYGYTF; CDR3nt: TGTGCCAGCAGTGAAGTTCTACAGGGGTATGGCTACACCTTC
v_gene: TRBV10-3; abundance: -; d_gene: -; j_gene: TRBJ2-3; CDR3aa: CATWDMPSTDTQYF; CDR3nt: TGTGCCACGTGGGACATGCCTAGCACAGATACGCAGTATTTT
v_gene: TRBV30; abundance: -; d_gene: -; j_gene: TRBJ2-3; CDR3aa: CAWLGEGGGDTQYF; CDR3nt: TGTGCCTGGCTGGGCGAAGGAGGAGGGGATACGCAGTATTTT
v_gene: TRBV2; abundance: once; d_gene: -; j_gene: TRBJ1-1; CDR3aa: CASSAWGDAFF; CDR3nt: TGTGCCAGCAGTGCGTGGGGGGACGCTTTCTTT
v_gene: TRBV12-3/TRBV12-4; abundance: -; d_gene: -; j_gene: TRBJ1-1; CDR3aa: CASSGGRAEAFF; CDR3nt: TGTGCCAGTTCTGGAGGGCGGGCTGAAGCTTTCTTT
v_gene: TRBV30; abundance: -; d_gene: -; j_gene: TRBJ2-2; CDR3aa: CAWRQGNTGELFF; CDR3nt: TGTGCCTGGCGGCAGGGGAACACCGGGGAGCTGTTTTTT
v_gene: TRBV5-1; abundance: -; d_gene: -; j_gene: TRBJ1-5; CDR3aa: CASSRDGGAGQPQHF; CDR3nt: TGCGCCAGCAGCCGTGACGGGGGGGCCGGCCAGCCCCAGCATTTT
v_gene: TRBV19; abundance: -; d_gene: -; j_gene: TRBJ1-1; CDR3aa: CASSMISGGTEAFF; CDR3nt: TGTGCCAGTAGTATGATATCGGGAGGTACTGAAGCTTTCTTT
v_gene: TRBV5-4; abundance: -; d_gene: TRBD2; j_gene: TRBJ2-3; CDR3aa: CASSPLPDSRGSTDTQYF; CDR3nt: TGTGCCAGCAGCCCGCTGCCCGACTCGCGGGGGAGCACAGATACGCAGTATTTT
v_gene: TRBV19; abundance: -; d_gene: TRBD1; j_gene: TRBJ1-3; CDR3aa: CASGTGQGNTIYF; CDR3nt: TGTGCCAGTGGGACAGGACAGGGAAACACCATATATTTT
v_gene: TRBV10-3; abundance: -; d_gene: TRBD1; j_gene: TRBJ1-1; CDR3aa: CAIRTGSTEAFF; CDR3nt: TGTGCCATCAGGACAGGGTCCACTGAAGCTTTCTTT
v_gene: TRBV9; abundance: -; d_gene: -; j_gene: TRBJ2-7; CDR3aa: CASGTGSSYEQYF; CDR3nt: TGTGCCAGCGGAACAGGGAGCTCCTACGAGCAGTACTTC
v_gene: TRBV5-6; abundance: -; d_gene: -; j_gene: TRBJ2-5; CDR3aa: CASSFGGGQETQYF; CDR3nt: TGTGCCAGCAGCTTCGGGGGTGGCCAAGAGACCCAGTACTTC
v_gene: TRBV2; abundance: -; d_gene: TRBD1; j_gene: TRBJ1-4; CDR3aa: CASSLAGTVDEKLFF; CDR3nt: TGTGCCAGCAGTCTAGCCGGGACAGTAGATGAAAAACTGTTTTTT
v_gene: TRBV30; abundance: few; d_gene: -; j_gene: TRBJ1-5; CDR3aa: CAWSGVSGRGNQPQHF; CDR3nt: TGTGCCTGGAGCGGGGTGTCCGGGCGAGGCAATCAGCCCCAGCATTTT
v_gene: TRBV7-3; abundance: once; d_gene: TRBD1; j_gene: TRBJ2-2; CDR3aa: CASSHRQGTGELFF; CDR3nt: TGTGCCAGCAGCCACCGACAGGGTACCGGGGAGCTGTTTTTT
v_gene: TRBV24-1; abundance: -; d_gene: TRBD2; j_gene: TRBJ2-3; CDR3aa: CATSDFGGRARDTQYF; CDR3nt: TGTGCCACCAGTGATTTCGGCGGGAGGGCCCGGGATACGCAGTATTTT
v_gene: TRBV5-1; abundance: -; d_gene: TRBD1; j_gene: TRBJ2-7; CDR3aa: CASSLEGQGAWEQYF; CDR3nt: TGCGCCAGCAGCTTGGAGGGACAGGGGGCCTGGGAGCAGTACTTC
v_gene: TRBV19; abundance: once; d_gene: -; j_gene: TRBJ1-6; CDR3aa: CASSFSQGYDSPLHF; CDR3nt: TGTGCCAGTAGTTTCAGCCAGGGATACGATTCACCCCTCCACTTT
v_gene: TRBV5-4; abundance: -; d_gene: TRBD1; j_gene: TRBJ2-1; CDR3aa: CASRDTGQGDYYEQFF; CDR3nt: TGTGCCAGCAGGGACACGGGACAGGGGGACTACTATGAGCAGTTCTTC
v_gene: TRBV5-4; abundance: -; d_gene: TRBD2; j_gene: TRBJ2-1; CDR3aa: CASSLSRETVIEQFF; CDR3nt: TGTGCCAGCAGCTTGTCGCGGGAGACTGTTATCGAGCAGTTCTTC
v_gene: TRBV7-9; abundance: -; d_gene: TRBD1; j_gene: TRBJ2-1; CDR3aa: CASSFPRTGEHNEQFF; CDR3nt: TGTGCCAGCAGCTTTCCTAGGACAGGGGAACACAATGAGCAGTTCTTC
v_gene: TRBV3-1/TRBV3-2; abundance: -; d_gene: TRBD2; j_gene: TRBJ2-7; CDR3aa: CASSLSGEYEQYF; CDR3nt: TGTGCCAGCAGCCTGAGCGGGGAATACGAGCAGTACTTC
v_gene: TRBV6-5; abundance: -; d_gene: -; j_gene: TRBJ1-3; CDR3aa: CASYESSGNTIYF; CDR3nt: TGTGCCAGCTATGAGAGCTCTGGAAACACCATATATTTT
v_gene: TRBV3-1/TRBV3-2; abundance: few; d_gene: TRBD1; j_gene: TRBJ1-3; CDR3aa: CASSHGQGEGNTIYF; CDR3nt: TGTGCCAGCAGCCACGGACAGGGGGAGGGAAACACCATATATTTT